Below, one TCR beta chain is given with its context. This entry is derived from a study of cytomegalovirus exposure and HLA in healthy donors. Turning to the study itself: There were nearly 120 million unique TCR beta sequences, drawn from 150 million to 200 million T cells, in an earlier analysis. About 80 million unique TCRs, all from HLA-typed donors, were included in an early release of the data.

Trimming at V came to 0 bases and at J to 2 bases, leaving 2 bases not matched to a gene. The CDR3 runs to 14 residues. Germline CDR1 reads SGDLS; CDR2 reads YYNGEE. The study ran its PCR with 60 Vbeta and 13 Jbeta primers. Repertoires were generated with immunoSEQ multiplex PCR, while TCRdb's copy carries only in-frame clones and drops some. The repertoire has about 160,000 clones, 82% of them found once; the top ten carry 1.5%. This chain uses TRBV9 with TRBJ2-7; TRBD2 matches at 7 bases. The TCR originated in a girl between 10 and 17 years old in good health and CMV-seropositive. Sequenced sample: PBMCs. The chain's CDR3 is CASSVDGTTYEQYF. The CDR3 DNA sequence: TGTGCCAGCAGCGTAGACGGGACTACCTACGAGCAGTACTTC.